A selection of T cell receptor beta chains follows, all from one sample in a study of blood T cell repertoires in COVID-19. Clones were sequenced by immunoSEQ multiplex PCR, and TCRdb holds only the in-frame ones, with some missing. This sample has 200,000 or so clones; 70% to 90% occur once, and the top ten carry 18%. The sample consisted of peripheral blood. The receptors shown here come from an older person with COVID-19, enrolled during active disease. CDR3s include the opening cysteine and the closing phenylalanine or tryptophan. A D gene is named only where the DNA matches it firmly. The size of a clone is reported for some rows only, either as once, few or many, or as a class for expanded clones.

cdr3_nt	cdr3_aa	clone_size	j_call	d_call	v_call
TGTGCCAGCAGCTTAGGACTAGCGGGAACCCTCCAAGAGACCCAGTACTTC	CASSLGLAGTLQETQYF	.	TRBJ2-5	TRBD2	TRBV9
TGCGCCAGCAGCCAAGGGGGCAGGGCCAATGAAAAACTGTTTTTT	CASSQGGRANEKLFF	.	TRBJ1-4	.	TRBV4-1
TGCAGTGCTCGACAGAACACTGAAGCTTTCTTT	CSARQNTEAFF	.	TRBJ1-1	.	TRBV20-1
TGTGCCAGTAGTATATTGGGCAGGCCGAGTGAAGCTTTCTTT	CASSILGRPSEAFF	.	TRBJ1-1	.	TRBV19
TGTGCCAGTCAACCGGGGACAGTCAATTCACCCCTCCACTTT	CASQPGTVNSPLHF	.	TRBJ1-6	TRBD1	TRBV6-5
TGCGCCAGCAGCCCCCAGGGCCTAAGCAATCAGCCCCAGCATTTT	CASSPQGLSNQPQHF	.	TRBJ1-5	.	TRBV5-1
TGTGCCTGGAAATCGTTCGGTTGGGGCGGAAGAGGTTCCGGGGAGCTGTTTTTT	CAWKSFGWGGRGSGELFF	.	TRBJ2-2	.	TRBV30
TGTGCCAGTAGTGTCGGACAGGGGGCGCGGTACGAGCAGTACTTC	CASSVGQGARYEQYF	.	TRBJ2-7	TRBD1	TRBV19
TGCGCCAGCAGCCGGGTACAGGGTGAAGCTTTCTTT	CASSRVQGEAFF	.	TRBJ1-1	.	TRBV4-3
TGTGCCAGCAGCCCAACCGGGACAGTAAATAACTATGGCTACACCTTC	CASSPTGTVNNYGYTF	.	TRBJ1-2	TRBD1	TRBV7-2
TGTGCCAGCGGCCAAATGGTGGGGCATAAGGATGGCTACACCTTC	CASGQMVGHKDGYTF	once	TRBJ1-2	.	TRBV28
TGTGCCAGCAGCGTAGAGCTTAAGGTCGGACAAGAGCAGTTCTTC	CASSVELKVGQEQFF	.	TRBJ2-1	.	TRBV9
TGTGCCAGCAGCGGGGAGGGGTCCCTCACAGATACGCAGTATTTT	CASSGEGSLTDTQYF	.	TRBJ2-3	TRBD2	TRBV28
TGTGCCAGCAGCTTAAGTCAGGGGAACTATGGCTACACCTTC	CASSLSQGNYGYTF	.	TRBJ1-2	.	TRBV7-8
TGTGCCAGTACTGTGGGGCCCAGTTGGGGAGAGCAGTACTTC	CASTVGPSWGEQYF	few	TRBJ2-7	.	TRBV6-5
TGCACCAGCAGCCAAGATTTTGGGGCTAGCGGGGTTCGGAACACCGGGGAGCTGTTTTTT	CTSSQDFGASGVRNTGELFF	few	TRBJ2-2	.	TRBV1
TGTGCCAGCAACCAAGCGGTGTACACCGGGGAGCTGTTTTTT	CASNQAVYTGELFF	few	TRBJ2-2	.	TRBV2
TGCGCCAGCAGCTTGAGATTCGGGGACTTGGGTACGTATGGCTACACCTTC	CASSLRFGDLGTYGYTF	.	TRBJ1-2	.	TRBV5-1
TGTGCCAGCAGTGAATCCCAGGGTACGGGCCTGGGCGAAAAACTGTTTTTT	CASSESQGTGLGEKLFF	.	TRBJ1-4	.	TRBV25-1
TGTGCCAGCAGTTGGACAGGGTGGGGGACCTACACCTTC	CASSWTGWGTYTF	.	TRBJ1-2	TRBD1	TRBV27
TGTGCCAGCAGCCTACAGGGACAGGAGTACAATGAGCAGTTCTTC	CASSLQGQEYNEQFF	.	TRBJ2-1	TRBD1	TRBV7-3
TGTGCCAGCAGTTCTCGGAGCGGAAACACCATATATTTT	CASSSRSGNTIYF	.	TRBJ1-3	.	TRBV27
TGTGCCAGCAGCGTCGGGATTAACAGGGGGATGAAGTGGAACACTGAAGCTTTCTTT	CASSVGINRGMKWNTEAFF	.	TRBJ1-1	TRBD1	TRBV9
TGTGCCAGCACTCCTGTGACGAACAGGGGGTATAATTCACCCCTCCACTTT	CASTPVTNRGYNSPLHF	.	TRBJ1-6	TRBD1	TRBV27
TGTGCCACCAGCGGAAGAACAGACAGGGCCTACGAGCAGTACTTC	CATSGRTDRAYEQYF	.	TRBJ2-7	TRBD1	TRBV15
TGTGCCAGCAGCGACATTCTCGGTGGTCAGCCCCAGCATTTT	CASSDILGGQPQHF	.	TRBJ1-5	.	TRBV7-4
TGTGCCAGTAGGCGGACAGACCAACTCAATCAGCCCCAGCATTTT	CASRRTDQLNQPQHF	.	TRBJ1-5	.	TRBV19
TGTGCCAGTAGTCCATCGACAGGGGGCGTGCAGCCCCAGCATTTT	CASSPSTGGVQPQHF	once	TRBJ1-5	TRBD1	TRBV19
TGTGCCAGTAGTCCCGGACAGAATCCGGCGGCTAATGAAAAACTGTTTTTT	CASSPGQNPAANEKLFF	.	TRBJ1-4	.	TRBV19
TGTGCCAGCAGCCCCCGGACAGGGAATGAAAAACTGTTTTTT	CASSPRTGNEKLFF	.	TRBJ1-4	TRBD1	TRBV7-9
TGTGCCAGCAGCCACACAAGAGGCACCGGGGAGCTGTTTTTT	CASSHTRGTGELFF	.	TRBJ2-2	.	TRBV5-4
TGTGCCAGCAGCTTGAGAGGTAATTCACCCCTCCACTTT	CASSLRGNSPLHF	.	TRBJ1-6	.	TRBV5-8
TGTGCCTGGACACCATTATCAGGGTCAAGAGGTTCACCCCTCCACTTT	CAWTPLSGSRGSPLHF	.	TRBJ1-6	.	TRBV30
TGTGCCAGCAGTTTATCTACGGGGTCGGGGGGTACAGATACGCAGTATTTT	CASSLSTGSGGTDTQYF	once	TRBJ2-3	TRBD2	TRBV27
TGTGCCAGCTCACCACCCACAGGGGAGACCAAAGAGACCCAGTACTTC	CASSPPTGETKETQYF	.	TRBJ2-5	TRBD1	TRBV18
TGTGCCAGTAATCCGGGACAGGGACTTTCCTACGAGCAGTACTTC	CASNPGQGLSYEQYF	.	TRBJ2-7	TRBD1	TRBV19
TGTGCCAGCAGTACGACAGGGGGTGGCAATCAGCCCCAGCATTTT	CASSTTGGGNQPQHF	.	TRBJ1-5	TRBD1	TRBV2
TGCAGCGTTGAAGAGCCCGGACTTTCCGGTGAAAAACTGTTTTTT	CSVEEPGLSGEKLFF	.	TRBJ1-4	.	TRBV29-1
TGCGCCAGCAGGCAGGGGCTAGCGGGAGGACCCTCCTACGAGCAGTACTTC	CASRQGLAGGPSYEQYF	.	TRBJ2-7	TRBD2	TRBV5-1
TGTGCCAGCAGTCGGAACTATGGCTACACCTTC	CASSRNYGYTF	.	TRBJ1-2	.	TRBV25-1
TGTGCCAGCAGCCCCAATCCCCGGACTAGACCTACCTACGAGCAGTACTTC	CASSPNPRTRPTYEQYF	.	TRBJ2-7	TRBD2	TRBV11-2
TGTGCCAGCTCACCGAACCGGGACAGGGGGGCTAATGAGCAGTTCTTC	CASSPNRDRGANEQFF	.	TRBJ2-1	TRBD1	TRBV18
TGCGCCAGCAGCCCATGGTTTTCGAGCTCCTACAATGAGCAGTTCTTC	CASSPWFSSSYNEQFF	.	TRBJ2-1	.	TRBV4-1
TGTGCCAGCAGCATCGGACAGCTACAGTTCTTC	CASSIGQLQFF	.	TRBJ2-1	.	TRBV6-2/TRBV6-3